One sample yielded the 32 T cell receptor beta chains listed below, sequenced in a study of T cell repertoires in cytomegalovirus infection. In TCRdb, the reads were re-called with MiXCR into one record per CDR3 protein. The data show about 68,000 distinct CDR3 sequences, under 25% seen once. Antigens for these TCRs are unknown. The sample was PBMCs, sequenced either directly or after in vitro stimulation (not recorded which). Every receptor here comes from a human donor in good health (CMV status not recorded). Some clones in this sample may be carry-over from other donors' samples.

This clonotype was found a few times. The genes are TRBV7-8 and TRBJ1-4; a weak D match, TRBD1 (6 bases). The CDR3 extends over 14 amino acids. V dropped 5 bases and J dropped 15 bases, with 22 bases sitting between them. Germline-derived CDR1 and CDR2 are SGHVS and FQNEAQ. DNA for the CDR3: TGTGCCAGCAGCACAACAGGGCCCACTAGGAGGTTGTTTTTT. Protein product: CASSTTGPTRRLFF.

The rearrangement uses TRBV7-2 and TRBJ2-3, with D possibly TRBD1 on 5 matching bases. Trimming left V 5 bases short and J 5 bases short, with 14 bases between. CDR1 is SGHTA, CDR2 FQGNSA, per germline. CDR3 length equals 14 residues. In nucleotides, the CDR3 is TGTGCCAGCAGCCCAGGACGAAGGGGAGATACGCAGTATTTT. The encoded protein is CASSPGRRGDTQYF. Drawing the rest from reference TRBV7-2 and TRBJ2-3, the complete variable domain is GAGVSQSPSNKVTEKGKDVELRCDPISGHTALYWYRQSLGQGLEFLIYFQGNSAPDKSGLPSDRFSAERTGGSVSTLTIQRTQQEDSAVYLCASSPGRRGDTQYFGPGTRLTVL.

Comments on this clonotype: A read error may explain this, as a much larger clone is one base away. This chain links TRBV7-2 with TRBJ2-2; D possibly corresponds to TRBD2 (5 bases). The CDR3 covers 13 residues. CDR1 is SGHTA and CDR2 is FQGNSA in the germline V gene. Trimming removed 5 bases at V and 6 bases at J, with 10 bases between. Written as DNA, the CDR3 is TGTACCAGCAGCCTGAGGGTGGCCGGGGAGCTGTTTTTT. Amino acid sequence: CTSSLRVAGELFF.

The V and J genes are TRBV6-5 and TRBJ2-7; weak D call: TRBD1 (5 bases). CDR3 length equals 14 residues. The germline V and J ends were trimmed by 2 bases and 0 bases, with 8 bases remaining between them. Germline values: CDR1 MNHEY, CDR2 SVGAGI. As DNA, the CDR3 is TGTGCCAGCAGTTACGGTGACAGCTCCTACGAGCAGTACTTC. Its protein product is CASSYGDSSYEQYF.

This clonotype has only a few counts. The V call is TRBV11-3, the J call TRBJ2-7; D call uncertain. The CDR3 is 13 amino acids. V gave up 5 bases and J gave up 3 bases, with 11 bases separating them. Germline V CDR1 and CDR2: SGHNT, YENEEA. Here the CDR3 reads CASSEGSLYEQYV. CDR3 bases: TGTGCCAGCAGCGAAGGATCTCTCTACGAGCAGTACGTC.

This clonotype was seen a handful of times. The rearrangement joins TRBV7-2 to TRBJ2-7; the D is unclear. Germline-derived CDR1 and CDR2 are SGHTA and FQGNSA. The CDR3 runs 14 residues. The germline V and J ends were trimmed by 1 base and 0 bases, with 7 bases remaining between them. This CDR3 reads CASSLVTLSYEQYF. In DNA form, the CDR3 reads TGTGCCAGCAGCTTAGTCACACTCTCCTACGAGCAGTACTTC.

This clonotype was counted ten times or more. The junction shows a germline mismatch at one end, possibly a read error. The chain carries TRBV2 and TRBJ2-1; either TRBD1 or TRBD2 may supply D (6 bases each). In germline, CDR1 is SNHLY, CDR2 FYNNEI. The CDR3 is 12 amino acids. DNA of the CDR3: TGTGCCAGCAGTGTTGGGGGGCCGACCTCCTACTTC. This translates into CASSVGGPTSYF.

The chain is built from TRBV4-2 and TRBJ2-2; D possibly corresponds to TRBD2 (6 bases). Germline assignment: CDR1 LGHNA and CDR2 YNFKEQ. The CDR3 totals 16 residues. The V end was cut by 1 base, the J end by 5 bases, with 14 bases between. CDR3 DNA: TGTGCCAGCAGCCAAGTGGCGGCAGGGAGGACCGGGGAGCTGTTTTTT. Translating it yields CASSQVAAGRTGELFF.

This chain connects TRBV20-1 to TRBJ2-7; the D gene is possibly TRBD2 (6 bases). The V end was cut by 1 base, the J end by 5 bases, with 12 bases between. Germline V gene lookup returns CDR1 DFQATT and CDR2 SNEGSKA (reference sequence). This CDR3 spans 13 amino acids. DNA for the CDR3: TGCAGTGCTAGAGCCGGAGGGTTTGACGAGCAGTACGTC. Amino acids: CSARAGGFDEQYV.

This clonotype was counted many times. The chain employs TRBV7-2 and TRBJ2-1, with TRBD2 matching 10 bases. With 3 bases clipped from V and 8 bases from J, the junction kept 7 bases outside the gene matches. CDR3 length: 15 residues. Germline V lookup: CDR1 SGHTA, CDR2 FQGNSA. DNA for the CDR3: TGTGCCAGCAGCTTGGGACTAGCGAGGAGCCATGAGCAGTTCTTC. Amino acid sequence: CASSLGLARSHEQFF.

V and J are TRBV9 and TRBJ2-3; perhaps TRBD2 as D (6 bases). CDR3 size: 15 residues. Germline V gene lookup returns CDR1 SGDLS and CDR2 YYNGEE. V was shortened by 4 bases and J by 2 bases, with 14 bases between the two germline ends. The CDR3 bases are TGTGCCAGCAGCCCGACGGGACTCTTCACAGATACGCAGTATTTT. This encodes CASSPTGLFTDTQYF. Looking up the rest from reference TRBV9 and TRBJ2-3 gives the full variable domain: DSGVTQTPKHLITATGQRVTLRCSPRSGDLSVYWYQQSLDQGLQFLIQYYNGEERAKGNILERFSAQQFPDLHSELNLSSLELGDSALYFCASSPTGLFTDTQYFGPGTRLTVL.

This clonotype was picked up a small number of times. The chain links TRBV3-1 to TRBJ2-2; D unclear. V was trimmed by 1 base and J by 1 base, leaving 7 bases between them. The CDR3 is 15 amino acids. Germline CDR1 reads LGHDT; CDR2 reads YNNKEL (reference sequence). This CDR3 reads CASSQGYRNTGELFF. The CDR3 DNA sequence: TGTGCCAGCAGCCAAGGTTACCGGAACACCGGGGAGCTGTTTTTT.

The chain uses TRBV5-4 and TRBJ2-6; D possibly corresponds to TRBD2 (7 bases). In germline, CDR1 is SGHNT, CDR2 YYREEE (reference sequence). CDR3 length: 16 residues. V dropped 2 bases and J dropped 3 bases, with 12 bases sitting between them. DNA of the CDR3: TGTGCCAGCAGCTTACAGGGAGGGTATGGGGCCAACGTCCTGACTTTC. Translating gives CASSLQGGYGANVLTF.

V usage is TRBV4-1 and J usage is TRBJ1-1; 7 bases are shared with TRBD1. Germline assignment: CDR1 MGHRA and CDR2 YSYEKL. The CDR3 spans 14 residues. V lost 4 bases and J lost 1; bases outside the gene matches: 3. CDR3 protein: CASSPRQGNTEAFF. DNA of the CDR3: TGCGCCAGCAGCCCCCGACAGGGGAACACTGAAGCTTTCTTT.

This clonotype has just a few counts. J is TRBJ2-1 and V is TRBV19; 9 bases fit TRBD2. The germline V gene encodes CDR1 LNHDA and CDR2 SQIVND (reference sequence). The CDR3 runs to 14 residues. The V and J ends lost 4 bases and 5 bases, in that order; junction bases with no gene match: 3. CDR3 in DNA: TGTGCCAGTAGTAGCGGGAGGGCCGACAATGAGCAGTTCTTC. Protein: CASSSGRADNEQFF.

The chain employs TRBV24-1 and TRBJ2-1; 7 bases fit TRBD1. The V gene end was trimmed by 2 bases and the J gene end by 3 bases; junction bases not matched to a gene: 0. The CDR3 is 14 amino acids. The V gene's germline CDR1 is KGHDR and CDR2 SFDVKD. In DNA form, the CDR3 reads TGTGCCACCAGTGATTGGGACAGCTACAATGAGCAGTTCTTC. It translates to CATSDWDSYNEQFF.

The gene calls are TRBV6-2 or TRBV6-3 and TRBJ2-7; D gene uncertain. The germline V and J ends were trimmed by 2 bases and 3 bases, with 8 bases remaining between them. This CDR3 has 13 amino acids. Germline V gene data show CDR1 as MNHEY and CDR2 as SVGEGT. The CDR3 loop reads CASSYLGFYEQYV. The CDR3, as DNA: TGTGCCAGCAGTTACCTGGGGTTCTACGAGCAGTACGTC.

This chain uses TRBV7-2 with TRBJ2-1; 7 nucleotides align to TRBD1. The ends lost 7 bases at V and 6 bases at J; junction bases unmatched: 12. This CDR3 has 15 residues. Per germline, CDR1 SGHTA and CDR2 FQGNSA. CDR3 protein: CASTTDRAAPNEQFF. CDR3 DNA sequence: TGTGCCAGCACCACTGACAGGGCGGCGCCCAATGAGCAGTTCTTC. Full variable domain (outside the CDR3, taken from reference TRBV7-2 and TRBJ2-1): GAGVSQSPSNKVTEKGKDVELRCDPISGHTALYWYRQSLGQGLEFLIYFQGNSAPDKSGLPSDRFSAERTGGSVSTLTIQRTQQEDSAVYLCASTTDRAAPNEQFFGPGTRLTVL.

This clonotype has just a few counts. The rearrangement joins TRBV4-1 to TRBJ2-2; a possible D gene is TRBD1 (5 bases). The CDR3 covers 20 residues. Germline V lookup: CDR1 MGHRA, CDR2 YSYEKL. Trimming shortened V by 1 base and J by 1 base, and 22 bases separated the two germline ends. CDR3 in amino acids: CASSQVGPAFFPRNTGELFF. CDR3 in DNA: TGCGCCAGCAGCCAAGTGGGGCCGGCATTCTTTCCACGGAACACCGGGGAGCTGTTTTTT.

The chain joins TRBV29-1 to TRBJ2-5, with 7 bases matching TRBD2. V gave up 2 bases and J gave up 7 bases; unmatched junction bases: 13. Germline CDR1 is SQVTM and CDR2 is ANQGSEA. The CDR3 extends over 15 amino acids. This CDR3 is CSVEWVAGPGGTQYF. The CDR3 DNA follows: TGCAGCGTTGAATGGGTAGCGGGCCCGGGGGGGACCCAGTACTTC. Full variable domain (remainder filled in from reference TRBV29-1 and TRBJ2-5): SAVISQKPSRDICQRGTSLTIQCQVDSQVTMMFWYRQQPGQSLTLIATANQGSEATYESGFVIDKFPISRPNLTFSTLTVSNMSPEDSSIYLCSVEWVAGPGGTQYFGPGTRLLVL.

The chain links TRBV18 to TRBJ2-2; D perhaps matches TRBD1 (6 bases). Germline V lookup: CDR1 KGHSH, CDR2 LQKENI. Trimming shortened V by 3 bases and J by 3 bases, and 8 bases separated the two germline ends. The CDR3 has 14 residues. This CDR3 reads CASSPQGHTGELFF. CDR3 sequence (DNA): TGTGCCAGCTCACCGCAGGGGCACACCGGGGAGCTGTTTTTT.

This clonotype appeared a few times. This sequence joins TRBV10-1 and TRBJ2-7; 7 bases fit TRBD2. J was trimmed by 2 bases and V by 6 bases; bases with no gene match: 7. This CDR3 is 14 amino acids long. Germline CDR1 and CDR2: WNHNN and SYGVQD (reference sequence). The CDR3 region is CASSLTGTTYEQYV. The CDR3 DNA is TGCGCCAGCAGCCTCACCGGGACTACCTACGAGCAGTACGTC.

This chain uses TRBV6-1 with TRBJ2-3, with 8 positions matching TRBD2. This CDR3 spans 15 amino acids. Germline V gives CDR1 MNHNS, CDR2 SASEGT. The V segment lost 5 bases and the J segment 2 bases; nucleotides outside the gene matches: 6. CDR3 residues: CASSQLAASTDTQYF. The CDR3 DNA reads TGTGCCAGCAGTCAACTAGCGGCCTCCACAGATACGCAGTATTTT.

The gene calls are TRBV11-2 and TRBJ1-2, with a tentative D call TRBD1 (6 bases). V dropped 5 bases and J dropped 4 bases, with 11 bases sitting between them. The germline gives CDR1 SGHAT, CDR2 FQNNGV. This CDR3 region has 13 residues. The CDR3 loop is CASSGPGAYGYTF. For the CDR3, the DNA is TGTGCCAGCAGCGGCCCAGGGGCCTATGGCTACACCTTC. The whole variable domain, filled in from reference TRBV11-2 and TRBJ1-2, reads EAGVAQSPRYKIIEKRQSVAFWCNPISGHATLYWYQQILGQGPKLLIQFQNNGVVDDSQLPKDRFSAERLKGVDSTLKIQPAKLEDSAVYLCASSGPGAYGYTFGSGTRLTVV.

This chain connects TRBV7-8 to TRBJ2-3; D not resolved. This CDR3 has 13 residues. Germline loops: CDR1 SGHVS, CDR2 FQNEAQ. Trimming stripped 5 bases from V and 2 bases from J, with 8 bases between. CDR3 DNA sequence: TGTGCCAGCAGCACCCCCCTCACAGATACGCAGTATTTT. Translating gives CASSTPLTDTQYF.

This clonotype has a count of ten or more. The chain is built from TRBV6-1 and TRBJ2-5, with 7 bases identical to TRBD2. Germline V gene lookup returns CDR1 MNHNS and CDR2 SASEGT. V shed 4 bases and J 1 base; nucleotides not matched to a gene: 6. The CDR3 totals 15 residues. The CDR3 here is CASSAGLLTQETQYF. The CDR3 DNA follows: TGTGCCAGCAGTGCGGGACTACTAACCCAAGAGACCCAGTACTTC.

This clonotype has a handful of counts. This chain connects TRBV27 to TRBJ1-5, with D possibly matching TRBD1 (5 bases). V lost 4 bases to trimming and J lost 7 bases, with 17 bases between them. Per the germline V gene, CDR1 is MNHEY and CDR2 is SMNVEV (reference sequence). This CDR3 region has 15 residues. The chain's CDR3 is CASSSLGAPKQPQHF. The CDR3 DNA follows: TGTGCCAGCAGTTCCCTCGGGGCCCCAAAGCAGCCCCAGCATTTT.

This clonotype was counted a few times. V is TRBV12-3 or TRBV12-4 and J is TRBJ2-7, with 8 bases fitting TRBD1. The junction had 5 bases not matched to a gene; V was cut back by 4 bases and J by 3 bases. CDR3 size: 14 residues. The CDR3 is CASSYLDRVYEQYF. Here the CDR3 DNA reads TGTGCCAGCAGTTACCTGGACAGGGTCTACGAGCAGTACTTC.

This clonotype was detected many times. The chain links TRBV7-2 to TRBJ2-1; D is unclear. Trimming stripped 2 bases from V and 8 bases from J, with 4 bases between. Germline assignment: CDR1 SGHTA and CDR2 FQGNSA. This CDR3 comprises 11 residues. CDR3: CASSLRYEQFF. The CDR3 nucleotides read TGTGCCAGCAGCTTACGCTATGAGCAGTTCTTC.

Ten or more counts support this clonotype. This chain connects TRBV7-2 to TRBJ1-1; D is unresolved. Germline V gene lookup returns CDR1 SGHTA and CDR2 FQGNSA. V dropped 1 base and J dropped 11 bases, with 11 bases sitting between them. The CDR3 sequence is 12 residues long. The CDR3 nucleotides read TGTGCCAGCAGCTTAGGGCAGCCTGGGGCTTTCTTT. Amino acid sequence: CASSLGQPGAFF.

V is TRBV5-1 and J is TRBJ2-1; 9 bases agree with TRBD2. CDR1 and CDR2 (germline): SGHRS, YFSETQ. Trimming at V came to 3 bases and at J to 10 bases, leaving 8 bases not matched to a gene. The CDR3 has 14 residues. In DNA, the CDR3 is TGCGCCAGCAGCTCAGATACTAGCGGGCGGGAGCAGTTCTTC. Protein product: CASSSDTSGREQFF.

The chain links TRBV12-3 or TRBV12-4 to TRBJ2-3, with TRBD2 matching over 12 bases. J gave up 6 bases and V 6 bases, and 7 bases lay outside the gene matches. CDR3 length equals 15 residues. The CDR3 DNA sequence: TGTGCCAGCAGCCTAGCGGGAGGGCCTTGGGATACGCAGTATTTT. Translation: CASSLAGGPWDTQYF.